These T cell receptor beta chains were read from a single sample in a study of response to subunit inactivated influenza vaccine. A single record per CDR3 protein comes from TCRdb applying MiXCR to the RT-PCR reads. This table holds 500,000 to 700,000 distinct CDR3 sequences, roughly 23% found once. The sample was also reused in another study, on T cells expressing NK-cell markers.

The material sequenced was CD4+ T cells sorted from PBMCs, taken about 11 days after vaccination. These receptors came from a man aged 50 to 60 who received an inactivated influenza vaccine. CDR3s include the opening cysteine and the closing phenylalanine or tryptophan. The D gene is left open where the match is weak. Clone size, where shown, is once, few, many, or a class for clones that have expanded.

d_call	clone_size	cdr3_length	v_call	j_call	cdr3_nt	cdr3_aa
.	few	14	TRBV7-6	TRBJ2-5	TGTGCCAGCAGCCTGACTAGCAGGGGGGAGACCCAGTACTTC	CASSLTSRGETQYF
.	.	14	TRBV12-3/TRBV12-4	TRBJ2-3	TGTGCCAGCAGTGACCATGGGGCGAAAGATACGCAGTATTTT	CASSDHGAKDTQYF
.	.	13	TRBV5-1	TRBJ2-7	TGCGCCAGCAGTCTGGACCATGGGGACGAGCAGTACTTC	CASSLDHGDEQYF
.	.	13	TRBV5-1	TRBJ1-4	TGCGCCAGCAGCTTGGACAGTCGGGAAAAACTGTTTTTT	CASSLDSREKLFF
.	few	16	TRBV28	TRBJ2-1	TGTGCCAGCAGTTTTCAGGGTCGGGACCGCAGTCTTGAGCAGTTCTTC	CASSFQGRDRSLEQFF
.	.	12	TRBV20-1	TRBJ2-1	TGCAGTCTCGAGGCGCTCACTAATGAGCAGTTCTTC	CSLEALTNEQFF
TRBD1	.	16	TRBV7-2	TRBJ2-1	TGTGCCAGCAGGGTCACCGGGACAGGGAGTTACAATGAGCAGTTCTTC	CASRVTGTGSYNEQFF
.	few	14	TRBV2	TRBJ1-2	TGTGCCAGCAGTGAAGTTTCTGCTAACTATGGCTACACCTTC	CASSEVSANYGYTF
TRBD1	many	14	TRBV12-3/TRBV12-4	TRBJ2-7	TGTGCCAGCAGTTTAACAGGGGGCTTCGACGAGCAGTACTTC	CASSLTGGFDEQYF
TRBD2	.	14	TRBV20-1	TRBJ2-1	TGCAGTGCTAGCGTGGGAGGGCCTTGGAATGAGCAGTTCTTC	CSASVGGPWNEQFF
TRBD1	.	14	TRBV6-1	TRBJ2-5	TGTGCCAGCAGTGGCTGGGACAGCCAAGAGACCCAGTACTTC	CASSGWDSQETQYF
.	.	13	TRBV29-1	TRBJ2-1	TGCAGCGTTGCCGGCCGTTCCTACAATGAGCAGTTCTTC	CSVAGRSYNEQFF
.	few	12	TRBV5-1	TRBJ1-6	TGCGCCAGCAGCCCGGACGGTTCACCCCTCCACTTT	CASSPDGSPLHF
.	.	14	TRBV5-1	TRBJ2-3	TGCGCCAGCATCCGCGGGGAAGCCACAGATACGCAGTATTTT	CASIRGEATDTQYF
.	.	15	TRBV5-5	TRBJ2-1	TGTGCCAGCACCATCTGGGCGGAGGCCTACAATGAGCAGTTCTTC	CASTIWAEAYNEQFF
.	.	14	TRBV11-2	TRBJ2-7	TGTGCCAGCAGCTCCTCCGGACAGATCTACGAGCAGTACTTC	CASSSSGQIYEQYF
TRBD1	few	12	TRBV12-3/TRBV12-4	TRBJ1-2	TGTGCCAGTAGTCAGGGGGCTGGGGGCTACACCTTC	CASSQGAGGYTF